This T cell receptor (beta chain) is from a study of cytomegalovirus exposure and HLA in healthy donors. Per the germline V gene, CDR1 is SGHVS and CDR2 is FQNEAQ. The CDR3 length is 16 residues. The junction had 5 bases not matched to a gene; V was cut back by 5 bases and J by 3 bases. PCR involved 60 Vbeta and 13 Jbeta primers. Clones were sequenced by immunoSEQ multiplex PCR, and TCRdb holds only the in-frame ones, with some missing. The sample lists 160,000 or so clones; about 80% were seen once. J is TRBJ1-6 and V is TRBV7-8; TRBD1 matches 9 bases. Sequenced: PBMCs. The sequence came from a man aged 25 to 40 in good health and CMV-seronegative. In nucleotides, the CDR3 is TGTGCCAGCAGCCTGGGACAGGGCAACTATAATTCACCCCTCCACTTT. It encodes CASSLGQGNYNSPLHF.